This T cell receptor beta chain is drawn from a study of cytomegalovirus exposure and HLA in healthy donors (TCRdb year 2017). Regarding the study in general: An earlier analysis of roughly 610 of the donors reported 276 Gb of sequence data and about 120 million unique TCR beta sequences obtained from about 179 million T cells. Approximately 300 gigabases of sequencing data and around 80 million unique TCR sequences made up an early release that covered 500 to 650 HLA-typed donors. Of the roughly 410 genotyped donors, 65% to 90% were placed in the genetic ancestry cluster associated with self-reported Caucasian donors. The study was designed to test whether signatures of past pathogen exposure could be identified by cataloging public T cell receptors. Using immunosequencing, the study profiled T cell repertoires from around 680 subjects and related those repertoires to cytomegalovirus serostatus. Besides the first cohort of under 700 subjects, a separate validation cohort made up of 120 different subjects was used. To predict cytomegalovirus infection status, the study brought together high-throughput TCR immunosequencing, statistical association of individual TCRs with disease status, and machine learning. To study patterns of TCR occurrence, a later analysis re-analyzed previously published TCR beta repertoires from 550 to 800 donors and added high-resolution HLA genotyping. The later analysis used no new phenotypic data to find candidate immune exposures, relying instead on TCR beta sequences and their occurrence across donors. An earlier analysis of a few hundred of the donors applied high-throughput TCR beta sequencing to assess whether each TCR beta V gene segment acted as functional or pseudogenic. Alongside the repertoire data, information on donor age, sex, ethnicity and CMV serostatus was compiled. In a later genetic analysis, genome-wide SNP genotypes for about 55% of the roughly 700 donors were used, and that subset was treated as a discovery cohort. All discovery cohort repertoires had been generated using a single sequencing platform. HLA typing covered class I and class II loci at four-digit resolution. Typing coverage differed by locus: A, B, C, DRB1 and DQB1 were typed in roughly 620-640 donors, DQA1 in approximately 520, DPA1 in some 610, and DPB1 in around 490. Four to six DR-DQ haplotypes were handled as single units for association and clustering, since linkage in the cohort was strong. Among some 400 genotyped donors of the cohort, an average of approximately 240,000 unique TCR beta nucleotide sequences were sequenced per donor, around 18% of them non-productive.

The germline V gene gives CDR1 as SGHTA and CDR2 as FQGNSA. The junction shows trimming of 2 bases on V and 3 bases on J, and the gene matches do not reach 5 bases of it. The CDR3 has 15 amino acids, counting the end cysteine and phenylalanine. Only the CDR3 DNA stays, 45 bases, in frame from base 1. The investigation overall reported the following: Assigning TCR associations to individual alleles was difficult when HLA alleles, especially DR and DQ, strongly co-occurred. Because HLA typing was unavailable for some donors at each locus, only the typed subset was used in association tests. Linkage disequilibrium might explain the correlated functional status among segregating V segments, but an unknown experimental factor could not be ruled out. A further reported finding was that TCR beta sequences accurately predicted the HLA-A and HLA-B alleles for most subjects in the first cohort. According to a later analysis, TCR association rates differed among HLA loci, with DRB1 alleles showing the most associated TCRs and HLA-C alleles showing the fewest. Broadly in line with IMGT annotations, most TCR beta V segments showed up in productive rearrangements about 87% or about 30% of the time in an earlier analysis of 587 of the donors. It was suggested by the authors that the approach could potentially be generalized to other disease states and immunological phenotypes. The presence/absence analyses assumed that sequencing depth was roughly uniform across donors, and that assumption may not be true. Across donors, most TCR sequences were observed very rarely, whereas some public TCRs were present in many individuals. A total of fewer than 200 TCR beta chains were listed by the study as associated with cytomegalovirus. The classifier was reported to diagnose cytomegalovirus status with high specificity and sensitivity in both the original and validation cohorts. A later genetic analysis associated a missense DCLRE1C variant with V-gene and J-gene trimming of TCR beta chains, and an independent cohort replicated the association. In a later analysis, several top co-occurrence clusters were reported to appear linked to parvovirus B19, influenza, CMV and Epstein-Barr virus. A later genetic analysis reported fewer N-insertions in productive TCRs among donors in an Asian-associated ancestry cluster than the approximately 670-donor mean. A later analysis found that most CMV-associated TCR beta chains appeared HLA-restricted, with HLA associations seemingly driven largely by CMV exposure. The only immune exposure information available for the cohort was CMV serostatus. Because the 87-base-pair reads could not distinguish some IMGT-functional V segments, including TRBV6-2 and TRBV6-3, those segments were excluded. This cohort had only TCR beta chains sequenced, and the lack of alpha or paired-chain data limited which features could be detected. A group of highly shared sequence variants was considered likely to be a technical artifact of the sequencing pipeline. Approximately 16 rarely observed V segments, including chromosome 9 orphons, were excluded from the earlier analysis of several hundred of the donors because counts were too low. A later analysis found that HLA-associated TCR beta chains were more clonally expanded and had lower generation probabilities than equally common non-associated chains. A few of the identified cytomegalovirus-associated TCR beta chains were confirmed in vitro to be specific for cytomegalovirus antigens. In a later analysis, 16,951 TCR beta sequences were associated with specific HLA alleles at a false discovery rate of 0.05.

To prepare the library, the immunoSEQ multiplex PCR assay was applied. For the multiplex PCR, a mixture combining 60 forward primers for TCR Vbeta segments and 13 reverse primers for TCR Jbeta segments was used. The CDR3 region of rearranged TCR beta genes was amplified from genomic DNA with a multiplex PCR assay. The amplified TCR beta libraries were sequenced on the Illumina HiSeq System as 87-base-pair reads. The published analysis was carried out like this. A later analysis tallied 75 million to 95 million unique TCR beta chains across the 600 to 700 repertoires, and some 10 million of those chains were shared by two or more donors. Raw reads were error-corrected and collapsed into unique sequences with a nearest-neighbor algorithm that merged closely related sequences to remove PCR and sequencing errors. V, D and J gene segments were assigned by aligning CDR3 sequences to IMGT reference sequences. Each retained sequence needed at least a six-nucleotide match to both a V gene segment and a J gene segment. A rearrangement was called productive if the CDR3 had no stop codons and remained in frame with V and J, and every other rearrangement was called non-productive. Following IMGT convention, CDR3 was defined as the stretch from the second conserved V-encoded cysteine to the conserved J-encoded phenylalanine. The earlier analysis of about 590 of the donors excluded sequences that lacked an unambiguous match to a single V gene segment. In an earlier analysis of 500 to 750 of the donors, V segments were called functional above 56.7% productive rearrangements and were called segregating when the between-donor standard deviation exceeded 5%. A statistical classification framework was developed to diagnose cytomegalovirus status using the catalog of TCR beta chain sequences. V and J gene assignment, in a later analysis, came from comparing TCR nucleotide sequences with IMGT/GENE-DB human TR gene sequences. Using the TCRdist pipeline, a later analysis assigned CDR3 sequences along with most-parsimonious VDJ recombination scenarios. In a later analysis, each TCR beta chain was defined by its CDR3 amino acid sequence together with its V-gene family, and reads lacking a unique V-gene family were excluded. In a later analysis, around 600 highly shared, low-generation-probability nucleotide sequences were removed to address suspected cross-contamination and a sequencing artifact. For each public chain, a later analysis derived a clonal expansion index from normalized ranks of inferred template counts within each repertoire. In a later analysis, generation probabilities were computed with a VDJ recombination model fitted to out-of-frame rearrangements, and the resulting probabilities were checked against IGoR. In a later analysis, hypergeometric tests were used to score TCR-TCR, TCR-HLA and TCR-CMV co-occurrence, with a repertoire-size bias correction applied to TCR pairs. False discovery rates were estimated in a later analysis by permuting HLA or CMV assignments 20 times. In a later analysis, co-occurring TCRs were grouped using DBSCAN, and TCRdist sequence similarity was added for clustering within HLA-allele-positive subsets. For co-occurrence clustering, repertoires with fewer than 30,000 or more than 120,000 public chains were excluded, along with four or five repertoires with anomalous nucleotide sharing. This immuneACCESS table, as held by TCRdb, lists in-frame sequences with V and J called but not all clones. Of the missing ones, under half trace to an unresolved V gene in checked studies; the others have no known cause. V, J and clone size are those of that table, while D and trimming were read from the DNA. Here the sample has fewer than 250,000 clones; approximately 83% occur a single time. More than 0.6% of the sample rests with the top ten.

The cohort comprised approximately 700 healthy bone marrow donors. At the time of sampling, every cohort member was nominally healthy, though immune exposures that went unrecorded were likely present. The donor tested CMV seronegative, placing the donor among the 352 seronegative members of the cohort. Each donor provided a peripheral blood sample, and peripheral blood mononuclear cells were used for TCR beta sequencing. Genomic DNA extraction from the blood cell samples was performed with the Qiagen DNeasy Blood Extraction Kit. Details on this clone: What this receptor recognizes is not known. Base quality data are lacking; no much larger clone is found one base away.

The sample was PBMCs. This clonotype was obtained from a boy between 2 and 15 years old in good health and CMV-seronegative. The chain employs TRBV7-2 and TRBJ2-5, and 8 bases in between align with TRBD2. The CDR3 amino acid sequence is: CASSLIGRAEETQYF. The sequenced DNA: TGTGCCAGCAGCTTAATCGGGAGGGCGGAAGAGACCCAGTACTTC. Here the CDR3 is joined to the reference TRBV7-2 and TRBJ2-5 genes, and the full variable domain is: GAGVSQSPSNKVTEKGKDVELRCDPISGHTALYWYRQSLGQGLEFLIYFQGNSAPDKSGLPSDRFSAERTGGSVSTLTIQRTQQEDSAVYLCASSLIGRAEETQYFGPGTRLLVL.